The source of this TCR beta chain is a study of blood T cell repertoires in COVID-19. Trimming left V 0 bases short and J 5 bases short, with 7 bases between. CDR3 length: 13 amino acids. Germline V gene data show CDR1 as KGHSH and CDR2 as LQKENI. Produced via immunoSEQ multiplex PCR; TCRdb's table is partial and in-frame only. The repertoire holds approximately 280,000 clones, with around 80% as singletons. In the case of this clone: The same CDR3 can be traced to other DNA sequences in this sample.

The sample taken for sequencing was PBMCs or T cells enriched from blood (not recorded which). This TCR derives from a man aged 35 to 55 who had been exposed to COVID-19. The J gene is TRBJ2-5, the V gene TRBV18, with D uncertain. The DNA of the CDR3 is TGTGCCAGCTCACCACCTTCCCAGGAGACCCAGTACTTC. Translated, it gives CASSPPSQETQYF.